A single sample gave rise to the 15 T cell receptor beta chains below, sequenced in a study of PD-L1 blockade in urothelial cancer. Time point described: pretreatment peripheral blood. Measured with immunoSEQ multiplex PCR; TCRdb has only the in-frame clones, and not every one. The repertoire consists of tens of thousands of clones, with 70% to 90% occurring once and the leading ten covering 25%. The source material was PBMCs, sampled around atezolizumab (anti-PD-L1) treatment. These receptors were collected from a donor over 35 with urothelial cancer.

The CDR3 here is CASSQDRYTGELFF. DNA for the CDR3: TGCGCCAGCAGCCAAGATAGATACACCGGGGAGCTGTTTTTT. The chain joins TRBV4-3 to TRBJ2-2; D not certain. The CDR3 covers 14 residues. Trimming removed 0 bases at V and 3 bases at J, with 5 bases between. From germline, CDR1 is LGHNA and CDR2 YSLEER.

The chain uses TRBV7-9 and TRBJ2-5, with D tentatively TRBD2 (6 bases). Trimming cost V 5 bases and J 5 bases, with 15 bases left between them. Germline assignment: CDR1 SEHNR and CDR2 FQNEAQ (reference sequence). The CDR3 has 14 residues. In DNA, the CDR3 is TGTGCCAGCAGCGTTGGGACTGGGAGGGAGACCCAGTACTTC. It yields the protein CASSVGTGRETQYF.

The chain carries TRBV5-8 and TRBJ2-7, with TRBD2 as a possible D gene (5 bases). Trimming cost V 2 bases and J 5 bases, with 11 bases left between them. Germline CDR1 is SGHTS and CDR2 is YDEGEE. This CDR3 spans 13 amino acids. In DNA, the CDR3 is TGTGCCAGCAGCTTTCAAGCCGGGGACGAGCAGTACTTC. Protein: CASSFQAGDEQYF.

The chain employs TRBV11-3 and TRBJ2-7; 7 bases fit TRBD2. V dropped 7 bases and J dropped 2; count of bases not matched to a gene: 8. The CDR3 covers 14 residues. Germline lookup yields CDR1 SGHNT and CDR2 YENEEA. CDR3 residues: CASTPGGPPYEQYF. CDR3 coding DNA: TGTGCCAGCACCCCGGGGGGACCCCCCTACGAGCAGTACTTC.

This chain connects TRBV7-8 to TRBJ2-1; 12 bases are a match to TRBD2. Unmatched junction bases numbered 13, after V lost 4 bases and J lost 15 bases. The CDR3 extends over 15 amino acids. Germline-derived CDR1 and CDR2 are SGHVS and FQNEAQ. This CDR3 reads CASSSALAGGLIRFF. CDR3 nucleotide sequence: TGTGCCAGCAGCTCCGCACTAGCGGGAGGACTAATTCGGTTCTTC. The full variable domain, its missing parts supplied by reference TRBV7-8 and TRBJ2-1, is GAGVSQSPRYKVAKRGQDVALRCDPISGHVSLFWYQQALGQGPEFLTYFQNEAQLDKSGLPSDRFFAERPEGSVSTLKIQRTQQEDSAVYLCASSSALAGGLIRFFGPGTRLTVL.

The chain combines TRBV5-1 with TRBJ2-7; possibly TRBD1 for D (6 bases). Trimming cost V 5 bases and J 6 bases, with 21 bases left between them. In germline, CDR1 is SGHRS, CDR2 YFSETQ. The CDR3 loop spans 15 amino acids. Here the CDR3 DNA reads TGCGCCAGCAGTACCCCCGGGACAAACCTACGCGAGCAGTACTTC. Translated, it gives CASSTPGTNLREQYF.

This clone has a single count. The chain has TRBV11-3 and TRBJ2-3; 8 nucleotides line up with TRBD1. Per germline, CDR1 SGHNT and CDR2 YENEEA. V was clipped by 5 bases and J by 8 bases; unmatched bases: 6. This CDR3 has 13 amino acids. The chain's CDR3 is CASSPTGGRTQYF. DNA of the CDR3: TGTGCCAGCAGCCCCACAGGGGGGCGTACGCAGTATTTT.

The rearrangement uses TRBV7-2 and TRBJ1-3; D possibly corresponds to TRBD1 (5 bases). The CDR3 has 15 amino acids. The ends were cut back, 3 bases at V and 3 bases at J, with 12 bases in the middle. Germline CDR1 is SGHTA and CDR2 is FQGNSA. The CDR3: CASSFQGHIGNTIYF. In DNA, the CDR3 is TGTGCCAGCAGCTTTCAGGGTCATATTGGAAACACCATATATTTT.

The genes are TRBV6-5 and TRBJ2-7, with 8 bases fitting TRBD2. CDR1 MNHEY and CDR2 SVGAGI come from the germline V gene. V shed 6 bases, J shed 4 bases, and the junction held 8 bases outside the gene matches. The CDR3 length is 14 residues. The CDR3 reads CASRKREFGYEQYF. The DNA for the CDR3 is TGTGCCAGCAGAAAGCGGGAGTTTGGATACGAGCAGTACTTC.

V gene TRBV18 combines with J gene TRBJ2-7; TRBD2 matches at 10 bases. The V segment lost 3 bases and the J segment 6 bases; nucleotides outside the gene matches: 14. From germline, CDR1 is KGHSH and CDR2 LQKENI. CDR3 length equals 17 residues. The CDR3 spells CASSPVPDWVAGGEQYF. In nucleotides, the CDR3 is TGTGCCAGCTCACCGGTTCCGGACTGGGTAGCGGGAGGCGAGCAGTACTTC.

The gene calls are TRBV5-1 and TRBJ1-2; D is ambiguous. The germline gives CDR1 SGHRS, CDR2 YFSETQ. V was cut by 3 bases and J by 2 bases, with 8 bases left in between. The length of the CDR3 is 13 residues. The CDR3: CASSSSANYGYTF. The CDR3 DNA sequence: TGCGCCAGCAGCTCCTCAGCGAACTATGGCTACACCTTC. Full variable domain (remainder filled in from reference TRBV5-1 and TRBJ1-2): KAGVTQTPRYLIKTRGQQVTLSCSPISGHRSVSWYQQTPGQGLQFLFEYFSETQRNKGNFPGRFSGRQFSNSRSEMNVSTLELGDSALYLCASSSSANYGYTFGSGTRLTVV.

This sequence joins TRBV2 and TRBJ1-1; D is unresolved. The germline V and J ends were trimmed by 6 bases and 4 bases, with 12 bases remaining between them. CDR1 is SNHLY, CDR2 FYNNEI, per germline. CDR3 length: 13 amino acids. CDR3 nucleotide sequence: TGTGCCAGCAGAGCCGAGTCGGGCACTGAAGCTTTCTTT. Protein sequence: CASRAESGTEAFF.

The rearrangement uses TRBV7-8 and TRBJ2-7; TRBD2 might be the D (6 bases). The CDR3 contains 14 residues. Germline CDR1 is SGHVS and CDR2 is FQNEAQ. V dropped 5 bases and J dropped 4 bases, with 15 bases sitting between them. CDR3 sequence reads: CASSPRRVGYEQYF. CDR3 sequence (DNA): TGTGCCAGCAGCCCCCGGAGGGTTGGGTACGAGCAGTACTTC.

This clone showed up just a few times. This chain joins TRBV28 and TRBJ2-1; no reliable D call. Trimming left V 1 base short and J 8 bases short, with 9 bases between. Germline CDR1 is MDHEN and CDR2 is SYDVKM. CDR3 length equals 13 residues. The CDR3 loop reads CASSLYPRYEQFF. As DNA, the CDR3 is TGTGCCAGCAGTTTATATCCGAGGTATGAGCAGTTCTTC.

J is TRBJ1-1 and V is TRBV28, with 10 bases that match TRBD1. This CDR3 comprises 14 residues. Germline loops: CDR1 MDHEN, CDR2 SYDVKM. The V gene end was trimmed by 5 bases and the J gene end by 3 bases; junction bases not matched to a gene: 3. CDR3 amino acids: CASSRTGGHTEAFF. The CDR3, as DNA: TGTGCCAGCAGTCGGACAGGGGGGCACACTGAAGCTTTCTTT.